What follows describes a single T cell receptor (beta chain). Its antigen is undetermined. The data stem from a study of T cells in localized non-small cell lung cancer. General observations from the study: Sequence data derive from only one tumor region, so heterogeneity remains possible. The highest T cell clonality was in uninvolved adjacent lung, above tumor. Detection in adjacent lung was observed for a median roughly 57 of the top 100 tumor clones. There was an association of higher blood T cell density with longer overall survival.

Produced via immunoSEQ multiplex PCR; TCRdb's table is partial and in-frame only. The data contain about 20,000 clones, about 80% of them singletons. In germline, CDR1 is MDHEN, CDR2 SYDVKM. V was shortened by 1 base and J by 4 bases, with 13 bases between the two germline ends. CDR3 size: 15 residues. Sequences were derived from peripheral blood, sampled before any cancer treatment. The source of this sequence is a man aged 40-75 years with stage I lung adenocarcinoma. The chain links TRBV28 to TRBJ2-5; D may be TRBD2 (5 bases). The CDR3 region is CASSLSPGRAETQYF. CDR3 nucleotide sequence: TGTGCCAGCAGTTTATCCCCGGGGAGAGCAGAGACCCAGTACTTC.